The 30 T cell receptor beta chains below all came from one sample that was sequenced in a study of blood T cell repertoires in COVID-19. TCRdb's table, derived via immunoSEQ multiplex PCR, lists solely in-frame clones and lacks some. The table records roughly 380,000 clones, about 88% of them present only once. The sequenced sample consisted of PBMCs or T cells enriched from blood (not recorded which). All receptors come from a woman in her thirties who had recovered from COVID-19.

The chain recombines TRBV28 with TRBJ1-5, with TRBD1 identical over 7 bases. The CDR3 length is 15 residues. Germline V gives CDR1 MDHEN, CDR2 SYDVKM. V was pared by 4 bases and J by 2 bases, with 5 bases of the junction left unmatched. CDR3 region: CASSYGQAGNQPQHF. CDR3 DNA: TGTGCCAGCAGTTACGGACAGGCGGGCAATCAGCCCCAGCATTTT.

The V gene is TRBV18, the J gene TRBJ1-2, with TRBD1 identical over 7 bases. V was pared by 3 bases and J by 0 bases, with 4 bases of the junction left unmatched. Germline-derived CDR1 and CDR2 are KGHSH and LQKENI. CDR3 size: 15 residues. The CDR3 DNA reads TGTGCCAGCTCACCCGACAGGGCGTCTAACTATGGCTACACCTTC. Translating gives CASSPDRASNYGYTF.

V gene TRBV4-2 combines with J gene TRBJ2-7; D not resolved. The V gene lost 0 bases and the J gene lost 1 base, with 10 bases spanning the gap. Germline CDR1 LGHNA, CDR2 YNFKEQ. The length of the CDR3 is 15 residues. The CDR3: CASSQDLTRSYEQYF. In DNA form, the CDR3 reads TGTGCCAGCAGCCAAGACCTGACTCGTTCCTACGAGCAGTACTTC.

This clone has a handful of counts. The gene calls are TRBV5-5 and TRBJ1-1; 7 bases are a match to TRBD1. J gave up 1 base and V 2 bases, and 5 bases lay outside the gene matches. The CDR3 runs to 15 residues. CDR1 is SGHKS, CDR2 YYEKEE, per germline (reference sequence). The CDR3 DNA is TGTGCCAGCAGCTTCGCAGGGGGACGGAACACTGAAGCTTTCTTT. Its protein is CASSFAGGRNTEAFF. The full variable domain, with the rest looked up from reference TRBV5-5 and TRBJ1-1, is DAGVTQSPTHLIKTRGQQVTLRCSPISGHKSVSWYQQVLGQGPQFIFQYYEKEERGRGNFPDRFSARQFPNYSSELNVNALLLGDSALYLCASSFAGGRNTEAFFGQGTRLTVV.

The chain couples TRBV28 to TRBJ2-3; possibly TRBD2 for D (5 bases). The germline V gene has CDR1 MDHEN and CDR2 SYDVKM. There are 14 residues in the CDR3. Trimming left V 6 bases short and J 4 bases short, with 14 bases between. CDR3 sequence: CASRPSRGPDTQYF. Here the CDR3 DNA reads TGTGCCAGCAGACCTAGCAGAGGCCCAGATACGCAGTATTTT. The full variable domain, its missing parts supplied by reference TRBV28 and TRBJ2-3, is DVKVTQSSRYLVKRTGEKVFLECVQDMDHENMFWYRQDPGLGLRLIYFSYDVKMKEKGDIPEGYSVSREKKERFSLILESASTNQTSMYLCASRPSRGPDTQYFGPGTRLTVL.

The chain combines TRBV27 with TRBJ2-2; possible D gene TRBD1, 5 bases. Trimming cost V 2 bases and J 6 bases, with 19 bases left between them. CDR3 length: 17 amino acids. Germline V lookup: CDR1 MNHEY, CDR2 SMNVEV (reference sequence). CDR3 DNA: TGTGCCAGCAGTTTAAGGGCAGGGAATATAGAGTCCGGGGAGCTGTTTTTT. Protein: CASSLRAGNIESGELFF.

The CDR3 sequence is CASSLRQQMNTEAFF. In DNA, the CDR3 is TGTGCCAGCAGCTTAAGACAGCAAATGAACACTGAAGCTTTCTTT. The chain joins TRBV7-9 to TRBJ1-1; a weak D match, TRBD1 (5 bases). The CDR3 has 15 amino acids. V was pared by 2 bases and J by 0 bases, with 10 bases between. Germline V gene sequence: CDR1 SEHNR, CDR2 FQNEAQ (reference sequence).

Only one count was recorded for this clone. The genes are TRBV27 and TRBJ1-6, with 8 bases lining up with TRBD1. The CDR3 runs to 15 residues. In germline, CDR1 is MNHEY, CDR2 SMNVEV (reference sequence). With 4 bases clipped from V and 10 bases from J, the junction kept 9 bases outside the gene matches. The DNA of the CDR3 is TGTGCCAGCAGTTCAACTGGACAGGGTAACTCACCCCTCCACTTT. It encodes CASSSTGQGNSPLHF.

This clone was seen once. This chain joins TRBV6-2 or TRBV6-3 and TRBJ1-4; D not certain. Trimming left V 2 bases short and J 2 bases short, with 6 bases between. The CDR3 spans 14 residues. The germline V gene has CDR1 MNHEY and CDR2 SVGEGT. CDR3 bases: TGTGCCAGCAGTTACAAGAGGACTAATGAAAAACTGTTTTTT. Residues: CASSYKRTNEKLFF.

V gene TRBV7-2 combines with J gene TRBJ1-2, with TRBD1 as a possible D gene (6 bases). V gave up 2 bases and J gave up 6 bases, with 16 bases separating them. Germline CDR1 and CDR2: SGHTA and FQGNSA. The CDR3 sequence is 15 residues long. DNA for the CDR3: TGTGCCAGCAGCTTATTCGGGGGGGCGTACGATGGCTACACCTTC. Its protein product is CASSLFGGAYDGYTF.

This clone was seen only once. The chain recombines TRBV5-1 with TRBJ2-2; D remains ambiguous. With 4 bases removed from V and 4 bases from J, the gap between germline ends came to 11 bases. Germline values: CDR1 SGHRS, CDR2 YFSETQ. The CDR3 length is 14 residues. This chain's CDR3 is CASSDGGGTGELFF. As DNA, the CDR3 is TGCGCCAGCAGCGACGGCGGTGGCACCGGGGAGCTGTTTTTT.

The CDR3 DNA reads TGTGCCAGCAGCCCAAAGAGGTCGACGAGCTCCTACGAGCAGTACTTC. This sequence encodes CASSPKRSTSSYEQYF. The chain has TRBV11-2 and TRBJ2-7; D gene unclear. In germline, CDR1 is SGHAT, CDR2 FQNNGV. The length of the CDR3 is 16 residues. Trimming cost V 5 bases and J 0 bases, with 17 bases left between them.

The CDR3 region is CASSLGRTGGEKLFF. The CDR3 DNA sequence: TGTGCCAGCAGCTTAGGGAGGACAGGCGGGGAAAAACTGTTTTTT. V is TRBV7-2 and J is TRBJ1-4, with TRBD1 matching 7 bases. Germline loops: CDR1 SGHTA, CDR2 FQGNSA. This CDR3 is built from 15 residues. The V gene end was trimmed by 1 base and the J gene end by 8 bases; junction bases not matched to a gene: 7.

This clone has just one count. The rearrangement joins TRBV19 to TRBJ1-1; D is undetermined. Trimming took off 4 bases at V and 4 bases at J, with 10 bases between the two ends. CDR1 is LNHDA, CDR2 SQIVND, per germline (reference sequence). CDR3 size: 13 residues. The CDR3 sequence: CASSSTRGTEAFF. CDR3 nucleotides: TGTGCCAGTAGTAGCACGCGAGGCACTGAAGCTTTCTTT.

This sequence joins TRBV9 and TRBJ2-1; 10 bases align to TRBD2. The CDR3 consists of 15 residues. With V trimmed by 0 bases and J by 7 bases, 4 bases remained unmatched. Germline assignment: CDR1 SGDLS and CDR2 YYNGEE. The CDR3: CASSVDATSGNEQFF. The CDR3 DNA sequence: TGTGCCAGCAGCGTAGATGCGACTAGCGGGAATGAGCAGTTCTTC.

The gene calls are TRBV2 and TRBJ1-6; 7 bases match TRBD1. Germline trimming cut 7 bases from V and 9 bases from J; bases unmatched to any gene: 9. The CDR3 spans 14 residues. From germline, CDR1 is SNHLY and CDR2 FYNNEI. The CDR3 DNA reads as TGTGCCAGCATCAGTTTAGGGGGCTTTTCACCCCTCCACTTT. Translation: CASISLGGFSPLHF.

The chain combines TRBV7-6 with TRBJ2-5; TRBD1 aligns across 10 bases. The CDR3 loop spans 15 amino acids. J was trimmed by 3 bases and V by 5 bases; bases with no gene match: 6. CDR1 and CDR2 (germline): SGHVS, FNYEAQ. The CDR3 bases are TGTGCCAGCAGCAAGGGACAGGGGCCCGAAGAGACCCAGTACTTC. Amino acid sequence: CASSKGQGPEETQYF.

The V and J genes are TRBV7-2 and TRBJ1-2, with 7 bases lining up with TRBD1. With V trimmed by 5 bases and J by 1 base, 7 bases remained unmatched. Germline values: CDR1 SGHTA, CDR2 FQGNSA. This CDR3 has 15 amino acids. In DNA form, the CDR3 reads TGTGCCAGCAGCCCGGGACAGCTAATTAACTATGGCTACACCTTC. Its protein is CASSPGQLINYGYTF.

This sequence joins TRBV27 and TRBJ1-2, with 7 bases lining up with TRBD1. CDR1 is MNHEY, CDR2 SMNVEV, per germline (reference sequence). CDR3 size: 13 residues. With V trimmed by 8 bases and J by 4 bases, 7 bases remained unmatched. Written as DNA, the CDR3 is TGTGCCAGCGGAAAAGGGGGCCTCTATGGCTACACCTTC. Translation: CASGKGGLYGYTF.

The V call is TRBV6-5, the J call TRBJ1-4, with TRBD1 matching over 8 bases. The junction had 9 bases not matched to a gene; V was cut back by 6 bases and J by 6 bases. CDR1 is MNHEY and CDR2 is SVGAGI in the germline V gene. This CDR3 is 15 amino acids long. Written as DNA, the CDR3 is TGTGCCAGCAGACTATGGACAGGGCTGGATGAAAAACTGTTTTTT. It specifies CASRLWTGLDEKLFF.

The CDR3 sequence: CASSLDGSRYTF. The CDR3 DNA reads TGTGCCAGCAGCTTAGACGGGAGTCGCTACACCTTC. V usage is TRBV11-2 and J usage is TRBJ1-2; D not certain. Between the trimmed V and J ends, which lost 0 bases and 9 bases, there was a span of 8 bases. This CDR3 comprises 12 residues. Per the germline V gene, CDR1 is SGHAT and CDR2 is FQNNGV.

V gene TRBV7-6 combines with J gene TRBJ2-7, with TRBD1 matching 7 bases. CDR3 size: 14 residues. V was clipped by 0 bases and J by 4 bases; unmatched bases: 3. Germline V gene lookup returns CDR1 SGHVS and CDR2 FNYEAQ. This CDR3 is CASSLAGGRYEQYF. The CDR3 bases are TGTGCCAGCAGCTTAGCAGGGGGCCGGTACGAGCAGTACTTC.

V usage is TRBV15 and J usage is TRBJ2-1; TRBD1 is a possible D gene (6 bases). The CDR3 consists of 14 residues. Trimming removed 9 bases at V and 3 bases at J, with 15 bases between. Germline loops: CDR1 LNHNV, CDR2 YYDKDF (reference sequence). CDR3 in amino acids: CATTLQGHYNEQFF. For the CDR3, the DNA is TGTGCCACGACCCTACAGGGTCACTACAATGAGCAGTTCTTC. The complete variable domain, with remaining parts taken from reference TRBV15 and TRBJ2-1, reads DAMVIQNPRYQVTQFGKPVTLSCSQTLNHNVMYWYQQKSSQAPKLLFHYYDKDFNNEADTPDNFQSRRPNTSFCFLDIRSPGLGDTAMYLCATTLQGHYNEQFFGPGTRLTVL.

In this sample, this clone turned up once. The chain combines TRBV6-1 with TRBJ1-5; a weak D match, TRBD1 (6 bases). V lost 3 bases and J 4 bases, leaving 7 bases between the germline ends. CDR1 is MNHNS and CDR2 is SASEGT in the germline V gene. The CDR3 totals 13 residues. The CDR3 is CASSEDRNQPQHF. The CDR3 DNA follows: TGTGCCAGCAGTGAGGACAGAAATCAGCCCCAGCATTTT.

The chain carries TRBV14 and TRBJ2-7; TRBD1 matches 7 bases. V lost 6 bases to trimming and J lost 5 bases; unmatched junction nucleotides: 16. This CDR3 is built from 16 residues. Germline V lookup: CDR1 SGHDN, CDR2 FVKESK. The CDR3, as DNA: TGTGCCAGCAGTCATACAAGAGACAGGGACAAGGACGAGCAGTACTTC. This codes for CASSHTRDRDKDEQYF.

The gene calls are TRBV2 and TRBJ1-2, with TRBD1 identical over 8 bases. Germline-derived CDR1 and CDR2 are SNHLY and FYNNEI. V lost 7 bases to trimming and J lost 4 bases; unmatched junction nucleotides: 8. This CDR3 has 14 amino acids. The CDR3 DNA is TGTGCCAGCACCGGGACAGGATATACCTATGGCTACACCTTC. Residues: CASTGTGYTYGYTF. The variable domain in full, with the rest retrieved from reference TRBV2 and TRBJ1-2, is EPEVTQTPSHQVTQMGQEVILRCVPISNHLYFYWYRQILGQKVEFLVSFYNNEISEKSEIFDDQFSVERPDGSNFTLKIRSTKLEDSAMYFCASTGTGYTYGYTFGSGTRLTVV.

The rearrangement links TRBV11-2 to TRBJ1-4; D is ambiguous. Between the trimmed V and J ends, which lost 1 base and 6 bases, there was a span of 12 bases. The V gene's germline CDR1 is SGHAT and CDR2 FQNNGV. The CDR3 extends over 15 amino acids. The DNA for the CDR3 is TGTGCCAGCAGCTTAGGGGGAGGCAACGATGAAAAACTGTTTTTT. Its protein product is CASSLGGGNDEKLFF.

The chain recombines TRBV27 with TRBJ2-5, with TRBD2 matching 7 bases. Per the germline V gene, CDR1 is MNHEY and CDR2 is SMNVEV (reference sequence). Losses at the gene ends were 6 bases for V and 1 base for J; bases not matched to a gene: 8. This CDR3 comprises 15 residues. In nucleotides, the CDR3 is TGTGCCAGCAGGGCGGCAGCGGGGATCCAAGAGACCCAGTACTTC. Translated, it gives CASRAAAGIQETQYF.

The chain recombines TRBV6-5 with TRBJ2-1, with TRBD1 matching 12 bases. The junction had 2 bases not matched to a gene; V was cut back by 6 bases and J by 8 bases. This CDR3 spans 13 amino acids. Germline CDR1 and CDR2: MNHEY and SVGAGI. CDR3 DNA: TGTGCCAGCAGGGGGACAGGGGGCGATGAGCAGTTCTTC. Its protein product is CASRGTGGDEQFF.

The rearrangement links TRBV9 to TRBJ2-2; TRBD2 agrees at 7 bases. The V and J ends lost 0 bases and 5 bases, in that order; junction bases with no gene match: 7. The CDR3 loop spans 16 amino acids. Germline V gene data show CDR1 as SGDLS and CDR2 as YYNGEE. DNA of the CDR3: TGTGCCAGCAGCGTAGATCCGGGAGGACTGACCGGGGAGCTGTTTTTT. It specifies CASSVDPGGLTGELFF. The entire variable domain, with the rest obtained from reference TRBV9 and TRBJ2-2, is as follows: DSGVTQTPKHLITATGQRVTLRCSPRSGDLSVYWYQQSLDQGLQFLIQYYNGEERAKGNILERFSAQQFPDLHSELNLSSLELGDSALYFCASSVDPGGLTGELFFGEGSRLTVL.